This T cell receptor beta chain was documented in a study of blood T cells in healthy people across ages. Broader study findings: Per million T cells, the diversity of TCR beta decreased roughly linearly as age advanced.

This clonotype was found a few times. Its antigen remains unknown. Primers used in a second PCR of roughly 6 to 12 cycles were a sample-barcoded 5' primer and a J-beta primer mix. No fewer than 2.5 million CDR3-containing paired-end reads came from each sample. TCRdb called the 5' RACE reads again in MiXCR, with one record for every CDR3 protein. The table includes about 670,000 distinct CDR3 sequences, over 40% detected once. CDR1 and CDR2 (germline): MDHEN, SYDVKM. The CDR3 covers 15 residues. Trimming pared 3 bases from V and 5 bases from J, leaving 15 bases between. Sequencing used blood. This sequence originates from a man at least 80 years old in good health. The chain is built from TRBV28 and TRBJ2-3; D possibly uses TRBD1 or TRBD2 (6 bases each). DNA of the CDR3: TGTGCCAGCAGTTTGGCCGGGGGCCTTTTAGATACGCAGTATTTT. It is translated as CASSLAGGLLDTQYF.